The clone carrying this T cell receptor beta chain was seen once. Other DNA sequences within the sample encode an identical CDR3. Per the original data handling: Amplification with reference gene primers provided the estimates of nucleated cell counts. TCRdb's table, derived via immunoSEQ multiplex PCR, lists solely in-frame clones and lacks some. V, J and clone size are taken as reported in that table, and D and trimming were inferred from the DNA itself. The data hold approximately 670,000 clones, with 70% to 90% observed a single time. Germline assignment: CDR1 MNHEY and CDR2 SMNVEV (reference sequence). The CDR3 sequence is 13 residues long. Between the trimmed V and J ends, which lost 3 bases and 3 bases, there was a span of 8 bases. The sample originates from a study of blood T cell repertoires in COVID-19. Looking at the study overall: There were acute and convalescent COVID-19 samples, and they came from the United States, Italy and Spain. The analysed material was cDNA or gDNA that came from T cells, B-cell-depleted T cells, or PBMCs.

The clonotype originates from a woman younger than 35 with acute or convalescent COVID-19. The sample comprised peripheral blood. This chain links TRBV27 with TRBJ1-2; D is undetermined. The CDR3 nucleotides read TGTGCCAGCAGTTTCGGCGGGGACTATGGCTACACCTTC. This translates into CASSFGGDYGYTF.